This record looks at one T cell receptor (beta chain) sequence and its context. There is no known antigen for this receptor. No clone much larger than this one lies a single base away; base qualities are absent. The data were obtained in a study of blood T cell repertoires in COVID-19 (dated by TCRdb to the early 2020s). Background for the entire study: Samples from collaborators originated in the United States, Italy and Spain and spanned both the acute and convalescent phases of COVID-19. The material from the prospective study consisted of cDNA or gDNA derived from T cells, B-cell-depleted T cells, or PBMCs. Deeply sampled blood TCRbeta repertoires from subjects exposed to, actively infected with, or recovered from COVID-19 were included in the dataset. The repertoires were released in a freely available public database intended as a resource for research on the immune response to SARS-CoV-2. Samples were obtained from the ongoing ImmuneRACE study (first 160 participants) and from 1,254 subjects provided by 6 global collaborators. The sample metadata nearly always contained a de-identified subject ID, COVID-19 status, age in years and sex. Where available, HLA class I and class II types were obtained from metadata supplied by the sample provider rather than from assay-based typing. Study-wide findings and limitations: Clinical and demographic metadata were provided uncurated, with the amount varying by source and participant.

The immunoSEQ Assay, a bias-controlled multiplex PCR, was used to amplify TCRbeta CDR3 regions from genomic DNA. As for the authors' bioinformatics: The number of nucleated cells in each sample was estimated from the amplification of reference gene primers within the assay. Sequence reads were collapsed and filtered to measure the absolute abundance of every unique TCRbeta CDR3 rearrangement. For each sample, productive Simpson clonality was calculated by taking the square root of Simpson's diversity index across productive rearrangements. In its TCRdb copy, this immuneACCESS table keeps in-frame sequences only and misses some clones. Where compared with another copy, unresolved V genes explain less than half of these, and the others have no known cause. Clonal size and the V and J genes are those of that table, whereas D and trimming came from the DNA. Counted in this sample were some 180,000 clones; roughly four fifths of them appeared once. Together, the top ten hold roughly a tenth of the sample.

The collaborating institutions used their own protocols to collect whole blood in K2EDTA tubes. Collaborator samples were shipped for TCRbeta analysis as frozen whole blood, isolated PBMCs, or DNA extracted from either sample type. The CDR3 runs 18 residues from the cysteine to the phenylalanine. Only the CDR3 portion is preserved as DNA: 54 bases, with reading frame beginning at the first base. The germline V gene (reference sequence) supplies CDR1 LNHDA and CDR2 SQIVND. Relative to germline, V is missing 2 bases and J is missing 0 bases, with 12 bases of the junction outside any gene match. The rearrangement combines TRBV19 with TRBJ2-5, with 7 junctional bases fitting TRBD1. The sample was peripheral blood. The source of this sequence is a man aged 70-80 years with active or convalescent COVID-19. The CDR3 region reads CASSIIARGPIYQETQYF. Read as DNA, the sequence is TGTGCCAGTAGTATAATTGCGAGGGGGCCTATTTACCAAGAGACCCAGTACTTC.